The next 16 T cell receptor beta chains were all read from a single sample in a study of siplizumab effects on memory and regulatory T cells. Profiled with immunoSEQ multiplex PCR; TCRdb holds only in-frame clones, not every one. The sample includes about 100,000 clones, about nine tenths of them seen just once. The specimen was non-Treg CD4+ T cells sorted from blood. Receptors originate from a human donor in good health.

This rearrangement joins TRBV7-9 to TRBJ1-2; a weak D match, TRBD1 (6 bases). The CDR3 has 13 residues. Trimming took 5 bases from V and 8 from J, leaving 15 bases between them. Per germline, CDR1 SEHNR and CDR2 FQNEAQ (reference sequence). In nucleotides, the CDR3 is TGTGCCAGCAGCCTCGGGGACATGGCAGGCTACACCTTC. Its protein product is CASSLGDMAGYTF.

This chain connects TRBV2 to TRBJ2-3; D not resolved. This CDR3 is built from 14 residues. The V gene's germline CDR1 is SNHLY and CDR2 FYNNEI. V was clipped by 7 bases and J by 2 bases, with 13 bases between them. CDR3 sequence reads: CASTPESNTDTQYF. The CDR3, as DNA: TGTGCCAGCACCCCTGAGAGTAACACAGATACGCAGTATTTT.

This rearrangement joins TRBV19 to TRBJ2-7; D not resolved. The CDR3 contains 13 residues. The ends were cut back, 3 bases at V and 3 bases at J, with 9 bases in the middle. In germline, CDR1 is LNHDA, CDR2 SQIVND (reference sequence). The chain's CDR3 is CASSIDPRYEQYF. CDR3 bases: TGTGCCAGTAGTATCGATCCTCGCTACGAGCAGTACTTC.

CDR3 amino acids: CASSPRIPSGTSDTQYF. The CDR3 bases are TGCGCCAGCAGCCCCCGTATCCCTAGCGGGACCTCAGATACGCAGTATTTT. V gene TRBV4-1 combines with J gene TRBJ2-3; 9 bases fit TRBD2. The CDR3 covers 17 residues. Germline V gene lookup returns CDR1 MGHRA and CDR2 YSYEKL. J was trimmed by 4 bases and V by 4 bases; bases with no gene match: 12.

V and J are TRBV21-1 and TRBJ1-4. TRBV21-1 is recorded as a pseudogene. The CDR3 is 13 residues long. The CDR3 sequence: CASKRARGEKLFF. The CDR3 DNA sequence: TGTGCCAGCAAGAGGGCAAGGGGTGAAAAACTGTTTTTT.

This clone was seen only a few times. J is TRBJ2-2 and V is TRBV11-3; D is unclear. The CDR3 spans 12 residues. CDR1 and CDR2 (germline): SGHNT, YENEEA. Deletions cut 5 bases from V and 6 bases from J, with 7 bases between. The DNA for the CDR3 is TGTGCCAGCAGCCCCCCGGCCGGGGAGCTGTTTTTT. Residues: CASSPPAGELFF.

A single count supports this clone. The V gene is TRBV11-2, the J gene TRBJ2-7; unclear D gene. The V and J ends lost 0 bases and 12 bases respectively, with 15 bases between them. This CDR3 has 13 residues. The germline V gene has CDR1 SGHAT and CDR2 FQNNGV. CDR3 in DNA: TGTGCCAGCAGCTTAGAGGGGTCAGTGGCCTTGTACTTC. Residues: CASSLEGSVALYF.

The rearrangement uses TRBV15 and TRBJ2-7; D is undetermined. Germline lookup yields CDR1 LNHNV and CDR2 YYDKDF (reference sequence). The CDR3 is 15 amino acids. Trimming took off 0 bases at V and 1 base at J, with 10 bases between the two ends. DNA of the CDR3: TGTGCCACCAGCAGAGATCAAGTGGTTTCCTACGAGCAGTACTTC. Translated, it gives CATSRDQVVSYEQYF. Full variable domain (rest looked up from reference TRBV15 and TRBJ2-7): DAMVIQNPRYQVTQFGKPVTLSCSQTLNHNVMYWYQQKSSQAPKLLFHYYDKDFNNEADTPDNFQSRRPNTSFCFLDIRSPGLGDTAMYLCATSRDQVVSYEQYFGPGTRLTVT.

The chain recombines TRBV7-2 with TRBJ2-7; 10 positions match TRBD2. The CDR3 is 14 residues long. With 5 bases clipped from V and 7 bases from J, the junction kept 8 bases outside the gene matches. Germline CDR1 reads SGHTA; CDR2 reads FQGNSA. DNA for the CDR3: TGTGCCAGCAGCCATGGACTAGCGGTAGGGGAGCAGTACTTC. This encodes CASSHGLAVGEQYF.

The CDR3 spells CPRFPNTEAFF. The CDR3 nucleotides are TGCCCGCGCTTCCCCAACACTGAAGCTTTCTTT. The chain is built from TRBV10-1 and TRBJ1-1; D gene unclear. Per the germline V gene, CDR1 is WNHNN and CDR2 is SYGVQD (reference sequence). This CDR3 contains 11 residues.

CDR3 amino acids: CATSGRVPETQYF. In nucleotides, the CDR3 is TGTGCCACCAGCGGTAGGGTTCCCGAGACCCAGTACTTC. The chain employs TRBV15 and TRBJ2-5; D is unresolved. There are 13 residues in the CDR3. Trimming took 5 bases from V and 5 from J, leaving 12 bases between them. From germline, CDR1 is LNHNV and CDR2 YYDKDF (reference sequence).

The rearrangement uses TRBV5-6 and TRBJ2-3; D might be TRBD2 (6 bases). CDR1 and CDR2 from the germline V gene are SGHDT and YYEEEE. This CDR3 is built from 17 residues. Trimming removed 3 bases at V and 0 bases at J, with 17 bases between. CDR3 DNA: TGTGCCAGCAGCTCCTTCGCTGGGAGGCCCAGCACAGATACGCAGTATTTT. Protein: CASSSFAGRPSTDTQYF.

This sequence joins TRBV15 and TRBJ2-7; 7 bases map to TRBD2. Germline V gives CDR1 LNHNV, CDR2 YYDKDF (reference sequence). CDR3 length: 15 residues. The J segment lost 7 bases and the V segment lost 3 bases, leaving 12 bases of the junction unmatched. The CDR3 nucleotides read TGTGCCACCAGCAGCCCGACTAGCCCACTCGGGGAGCAGTACTTC. Its protein is CATSSPTSPLGEQYF.

The chain joins TRBV7-2 to TRBJ2-6; D remains ambiguous. CDR3 size: 14 residues. V was shortened by 7 bases and J by 5 bases, with 12 bases between the two germline ends. Germline CDR1 reads SGHTA; CDR2 reads FQGNSA. This chain's CDR3 is CASTLLDRANVLTF. The CDR3 DNA reads as TGTGCCAGCACCCTATTGGATAGGGCCAACGTCCTGACTTTC.

The rearrangement uses TRBV18 and TRBJ1-5; possibly TRBD1 for D (6 bases). V gave up 5 bases and J gave up 9 bases, with 17 bases separating them. Germline V lookup: CDR1 KGHSH, CDR2 LQKENI. The CDR3 totals 14 residues. This CDR3 is CASSNGAAGAPQHF. CDR3 in DNA: TGTGCCAGCTCAAACGGAGCCGCGGGGGCGCCCCAGCATTTT. Based on the CDR3 plus reference TRBV18 and TRBJ1-5, the full variable domain is NAGVMQNPRHLVRRRGQEARLRCSPMKGHSHVYWYRQLPEEGLKFMVYLQKENIIDESGMPKERFSAEFPKEGPSILRIQQVVRGDSAAYFCASSNGAAGAPQHFGDGTRLSIL.

The rearrangement joins TRBV28 to TRBJ2-5, with 10 bases identical to TRBD2. The DNA end favors TRBJ2-7, so the J call may be wrong. This CDR3 has 16 residues. CDR1 MDHEN and CDR2 SYDVKM come from the germline V gene. CDR3 amino acids: CASSFDKKREGNEQYF. The DNA of the CDR3 is TGTGCCAGCAGTTTCGACAAGAAGCGGGAGGGGAACGAGCAGTACTTC.